The sequence of this T cell receptor (beta chain) was determined in a study of response to subunit inactivated influenza vaccine. Whole-study results and caveats: It was suggested by the authors that few new T cells are recruited by each seasonal influenza vaccination.

TCRdb itself ran the RT-PCR reads through MiXCR, one entry per CDR3 protein. The sample lists about 180,000 distinct CDR3 sequences, about a tenth occurring once. The CDR3 extends over 16 amino acids. Germline V lookup: CDR1 LNHNV, CDR2 YYDKDF (reference sequence). V was clipped by 1 base and J by 4 bases; unmatched bases: 7. The sample holds many counts of this clonotype. The antigen remains unidentified. The chain links TRBV15 to TRBJ2-5; 9 bases align to TRBD1. Here the sequenced sample was non-naive T cells sorted from PBMCs, taken on the day of vaccination. This sequence originates from a man aged 45-60 years who received an inactivated influenza vaccine. CDR3: CATSRVGQGFSETQYF. In DNA form, the CDR3 reads TGTGCCACCAGCAGAGTTGGACAGGGGTTTTCAGAGACCCAGTACTTC.